The 24 T cell receptor beta chains reported below all come from one sample, sequenced in a study of a mutant IDH1 vaccine in newly diagnosed glioma. Assay: immunoSEQ multiplex PCR; the TCRdb copy retains only in-frame clones and omits some. The sample has tens of thousands of clones; approximately 80% are singletons. For these TCRs, the target antigens are not known. Time point specified: week 23, last vaccination. It was 300 ug of mutant IDH1 20-mer peptide that made up each vaccine dose, given with topical imiquimod. This sample comprised PBMCs, obtained from a glioma patient whose treatment included an IDH1 peptide vaccine. The receptors were gathered from a man in his forties with glioma.

In its sample, this clone was seen once. The chain recombines TRBV15 with TRBJ1-5; TRBD1 agrees at 9 bases. The CDR3 runs 15 residues. Germline V lookup: CDR1 LNHNV, CDR2 YYDKDF (reference sequence). Trimming removed 5 bases from V and 7 bases from J; junction bases left unmatched: 9. The CDR3 bases are TGTGCCACCAGCTGGATGGACAGGGGAGGACAGCCCCAGCATTTT. This sequence encodes CATSWMDRGGQPQHF.

This clone has only one observation. This chain connects TRBV4-2 to TRBJ2-1, with D possibly TRBD2 on 5 matching bases. Deletions cut 0 bases from V and 3 bases from J, with 9 bases between. This CDR3 contains 15 residues. The germline gives CDR1 LGHNA, CDR2 YNFKEQ. The CDR3 region has the DNA TGTGCCAGCAGCCAAGACAGGACTGTCTACAATGAGCAGTTCTTC. This sequence encodes CASSQDRTVYNEQFF.

The J gene is TRBJ2-4, the V gene TRBV5-6; a possible D gene is TRBD2 (5 bases). The V gene's germline CDR1 is SGHDT and CDR2 YYEEEE. The CDR3 sequence is 14 residues long. V lost 1 base and J lost 5, with 10 bases in between. Here the CDR3 DNA reads TGTGCCAGCAGCTTGATCGGGAACCAAAACATTCAGTACTTC. This encodes CASSLIGNQNIQYF.

This sequence joins TRBV29-1 and TRBJ2-2; unclear D gene. Trimming shortened V by 4 bases and J by 7 bases, and 13 bases separated the two germline ends. This CDR3 has 13 amino acids. Germline CDR1 is SQVTM and CDR2 is ANQGSEA. CDR3 residues: CSVALQGGGELFF. CDR3 nucleotides: TGCAGCGTTGCCCTCCAAGGTGGCGGGGAGCTGTTTTTT.

The CDR3 spells CASSHKKGRGGLSGANVLTF. For the CDR3, the DNA is TGTGCCAGCAGCCACAAGAAGGGACGGGGGGGCTTATCTGGGGCCAACGTCCTGACTTTC. The rearrangement uses TRBV28 and TRBJ2-6; 8 bases are shared with TRBD2. The CDR3 extends over 20 amino acids. In germline, CDR1 is MDHEN, CDR2 SYDVKM. The J segment lost 1 base and the V segment lost 6 bases, leaving 17 bases of the junction unmatched.

This clone has more than one count but fewer than ten. The chain has TRBV6-5 and TRBJ1-5; TRBD1 might be the D (6 bases). The CDR3 length is 15 residues. The germline CDR1 and CDR2 sequences are MNHEY and SVGAGI. Trimming took 3 bases from V and 8 from J, leaving 17 bases between them. The DNA of the CDR3 is TGTGCCAGCAGTTATCACGGCTCGCCAGGGGAGCCCCAGCATTTT. Amino acid sequence: CASSYHGSPGEPQHF.

This clone was seen just once. The V gene is TRBV30, the J gene TRBJ1-3; D gene unclear. This CDR3 is 14 amino acids long. Germline V lookup: CDR1 GTSNPN, CDR2 SVGIG (reference sequence). V was cut by 5 bases and J by 2 bases, with 13 bases left in between. DNA for the CDR3: TGTGCCTGGGCCCTGAAGAGGGCTGGAAACACCATATATTTT. This encodes CAWALKRAGNTIYF.

This clone has only one observation. This sample also contains other DNA sequences that code for the same CDR3. CDR3 region: CASSVQGQSTDTQYF. CDR3 bases: TGTGCCAGCAGTGTACAGGGTCAATCCACAGATACGCAGTATTTT. V usage is TRBV6-5 and J usage is TRBJ2-3, with D possibly being TRBD1 (6 bases). With 5 bases removed from V and 2 bases from J, the gap between germline ends came to 14 bases. CDR1 is MNHEY, CDR2 SVGAGI, per germline. The CDR3 sequence is 15 residues long.

The chain employs TRBV5-4 and TRBJ2-1; the D gene is possibly TRBD1 (7 bases). There are 13 residues in the CDR3. Germline CDR1 SGHNT, CDR2 YYREEE (reference sequence). The germline V and J ends were trimmed by 1 base and 7 bases, with 9 bases remaining between them. The CDR3 sequence is CASSLPGGNEQFF. CDR3 bases: TGTGCCAGCAGCTTGCCAGGGGGGAATGAGCAGTTCTTC.

The chain recombines TRBV4-1 with TRBJ1-1, with a tentative D call TRBD1 (5 bases). The CDR3 has 15 amino acids. The V gene's germline CDR1 is MGHRA and CDR2 YSYEKL. Trimming cost V 5 bases and J 5 bases, with 18 bases left between them. The CDR3 DNA is TGCGCCAGCAGCGAATGGGACTCCCTGGGGACTGAAGCTTTCTTT. Protein product: CASSEWDSLGTEAFF.

The chain couples TRBV2 to TRBJ1-1; D may be TRBD1 (5 bases). Looked up from germline, CDR1 is SNHLY and CDR2 is FYNNEI. With 2 bases removed from V and 0 bases from J, the gap between germline ends came to 10 bases. CDR3 size: 15 residues. CDR3 nucleotide sequence: TGTGCCAGCAGTGAAAAAGACAGCTTGAACACTGAAGCTTTCTTT. Translated: CASSEKDSLNTEAFF.

The chain recombines TRBV27 with TRBJ1-4; TRBD1 might be the D (5 bases). Trimming removed 6 bases at V and 8 bases at J, with 19 bases between. CDR3 length equals 15 residues. The germline V gene encodes CDR1 MNHEY and CDR2 SMNVEV (reference sequence). Here the CDR3 DNA reads TGTGCCAGCAGAGTTCACAGCAGGCGGGGGGAAAAACTGTTTTTT. As protein: CASRVHSRRGEKLFF.

This clone was seen a few times. For the CDR3, the DNA is TGTGCCAGTACTCAGGGAGGGGATATCCGGGGCAATGAGCAGTTCTTC. Protein sequence: CASTQGGDIRGNEQFF. The chain uses TRBV19 and TRBJ2-1; 7 bases fit TRBD2. Germline V CDR1 and CDR2: LNHDA, SQIVND (reference sequence). The CDR3 extends over 16 amino acids. V shed 7 bases, J shed 6 bases, and the junction held 15 bases outside the gene matches.

A few counts support this clone. The V call is TRBV30, the J call TRBJ1-2; 8 positions match TRBD1. CDR1 is GTSNPN, CDR2 SVGIG, per germline (reference sequence). The CDR3 loop spans 14 amino acids. V trimming: 2 bases; J trimming: 6 bases; junction bases outside the gene matches: 8. The CDR3 bases are TGTGCCTGGAGTCCCGCGGGGACAGGCGATGGCTACACCTTC. It translates to CAWSPAGTGDGYTF.

This rearrangement joins TRBV19 to TRBJ1-1; maybe TRBD1 (6 bases). The CDR3 is made up of 13 amino acids. Trimming took 9 bases from V and 5 from J, leaving 16 bases between them. In germline, CDR1 is LNHDA, CDR2 SQIVND (reference sequence). As DNA, the CDR3 is TGTGCCAGCAAAACAGGAGGGGGGACTGAAGCTTTCTTT. This sequence encodes CASKTGGGTEAFF.

CDR3 loop: CASSEAGGRSSGNTIYF. The CDR3 nucleotides read TGTGCCAGCAGTGAGGCGGGAGGGAGAAGTTCTGGAAACACCATATATTTT. The J gene is TRBJ1-3, the V gene TRBV25-1; no definite D call. The CDR3 is 17 residues long. V shed 3 bases and J shed 1 base, with 16 bases lying between them. The germline V gene has CDR1 MGHDK and CDR2 SYGVNS.

This clone was recorded a few times. This chain connects TRBV5-4 to TRBJ1-2; 9 bases are shared with TRBD1. Trimming at V came to 6 bases and at J to 6 bases, leaving 9 bases not matched to a gene. From germline, CDR1 is SGHNT and CDR2 YYREEE (reference sequence). CDR3 size: 14 residues. CDR3 region: CASTALGQGNGYTF. CDR3 DNA: TGTGCCAGCACTGCACTGGGACAGGGAAATGGCTACACCTTC.

The genes are TRBV2 and TRBJ2-2; D call uncertain. The V end lost 7 bases, the J end lost 4 bases, and 7 bases lay between the germline ends. The germline V gene has CDR1 SNHLY and CDR2 FYNNEI. CDR3 size: 12 residues. In DNA, the CDR3 is TGTGCCAGCATCTCTGGCACCGGGGAGCTGTTTTTT. Protein product: CASISGTGELFF.

The chain recombines TRBV29-1 with TRBJ2-3, with D possibly TRBD1 on 5 matching bases. Germline-derived CDR1 and CDR2 are SQVTM and ANQGSEA. The germline V and J ends were trimmed by 4 bases and 6 bases, with 8 bases remaining between them. CDR3 size: 11 residues. The CDR3 here is CSVVWGDTQYF. CDR3 in DNA: TGCAGCGTTGTTTGGGGCGATACGCAGTATTTT.

A note on this clone: Other DNA sequences in this specimen translate into the identical CDR3. CDR3 nucleotide sequence: TGTGCCAGCAGTGAAGCGAGGGAAGAGACCCAGTACTTC. Protein sequence: CASSEAREETQYF. V usage is TRBV6-1 and J usage is TRBJ2-5; D might be TRBD2 (5 bases). This CDR3 is 13 amino acids long. The V end was cut by 0 bases, the J end by 3 bases, with 5 bases between. CDR1 MNHNS and CDR2 SASEGT come from the germline V gene.

V and J are TRBV7-9 and TRBJ1-5; D possibly corresponds to TRBD1 (5 bases). V was trimmed by 3 bases and J by 1 base, leaving 7 bases between them. CDR3 length: 14 amino acids. Germline V gene data show CDR1 as SEHNR and CDR2 as FQNEAQ (reference sequence). The CDR3 region is CASSLEGSNQPQHF. The CDR3 nucleotides read TGTGCCAGCAGCTTGGAGGGGAGCAATCAGCCCCAGCATTTT.

This clone was picked up one time. The chain carries TRBV7-8 and TRBJ1-5; weak D call: TRBD1 (6 bases). This CDR3 is built from 15 residues. Germline-derived CDR1 and CDR2 are SGHVS and FQNEAQ. The V and J ends lost 5 bases and 3 bases respectively, with 14 bases between them. In DNA form, the CDR3 reads TGTGCCAGCAGCCCCCTGTGGGACATCAATCAGCCCCAGCATTTT. Its translation: CASSPLWDINQPQHF.

The rearrangement links TRBV10-3 to TRBJ1-5; D might be TRBD1 (5 bases). The CDR3 extends over 15 amino acids. Germline V lookup: CDR1 ENHRY, CDR2 SYGVKD. V lost 3 bases and J lost 5, with 14 bases in between. The CDR3 here is CAISDGGGMDQPQHF. DNA of the CDR3: TGTGCCATCAGTGACGGGGGGGGTATGGATCAGCCCCAGCATTTT.

The chain uses TRBV19 and TRBJ1-5; D gene ambiguous. Trimming cost V 3 bases and J 1 base, with 7 bases left between them. Germline V gene lookup returns CDR1 LNHDA and CDR2 SQIVND (reference sequence). The CDR3 consists of 14 residues. The CDR3 coding sequence is TGTGCCAGTAGTATGTTTGGGAGCAATCAGCCCCAGCATTTT. Protein sequence: CASSMFGSNQPQHF.